The next 2 T cell receptor beta chains were all read from a single sample in a study of T cells in Graves' hyperthyroidism and ophthalmopathy. TCR beta CDR3 sequences were amplified from RNA transcripts. HTBI primers were the set used in a first-round RT-PCR of the TCR CDR3. MiXCR, run by TCRdb on the multiplex PCR reads, gives a single entry per CDR3 protein. The data contain over 150,000 distinct CDR3 sequences, roughly a sixth of them singletons. Sequenced: blood. These receptors came from a woman in her fifties or sixties with Graves' hyperthyroidism.

CDR3 sequence reads: CAWSAITSGRSPYNEQFF. The CDR3 nucleotides are TGTGCCTGGAGTGCGATCACTAGCGGGAGGAGTCCCTACAATGAGCAGTTCTTC. The chain carries TRBV30 and TRBJ2-1; 12 positions agree with TRBD2. The V and J ends lost 1 base and 2 bases, in that order; junction bases with no gene match: 9. Germline values: CDR1 GTSNPN, CDR2 SVGIG (reference sequence). The length of the CDR3 is 18 residues.

This clonotype was observed a few times. This chain connects TRBV7-2 to TRBJ2-2, with D uncertain. The CDR3 spans 15 residues. Trimming shortened V by 5 bases and J by 1 base, and 11 bases separated the two germline ends. In germline, CDR1 is SGHTA, CDR2 FQGNSA. In DNA, the CDR3 is TGTGCCAGCAGCCCCCTTAGTTTGAACACCGGGGAGCTGTTTTTT. This encodes CASSPLSLNTGELFF.